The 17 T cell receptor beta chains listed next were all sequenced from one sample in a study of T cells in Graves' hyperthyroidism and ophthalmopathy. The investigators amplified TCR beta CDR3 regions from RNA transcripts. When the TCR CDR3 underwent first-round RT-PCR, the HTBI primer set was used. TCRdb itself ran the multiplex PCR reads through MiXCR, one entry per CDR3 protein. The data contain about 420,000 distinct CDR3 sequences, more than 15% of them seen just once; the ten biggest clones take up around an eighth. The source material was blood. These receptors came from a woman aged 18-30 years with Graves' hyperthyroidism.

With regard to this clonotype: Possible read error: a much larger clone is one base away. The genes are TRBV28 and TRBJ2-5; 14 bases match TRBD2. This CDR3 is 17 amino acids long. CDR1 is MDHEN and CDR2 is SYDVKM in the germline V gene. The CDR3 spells CASSLFPGLAGAETRYF. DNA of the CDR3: TGTGCCAGCAGTTTATTTCCGGGACTAGCGGGAGCAGAGACCCGGTACTTC.

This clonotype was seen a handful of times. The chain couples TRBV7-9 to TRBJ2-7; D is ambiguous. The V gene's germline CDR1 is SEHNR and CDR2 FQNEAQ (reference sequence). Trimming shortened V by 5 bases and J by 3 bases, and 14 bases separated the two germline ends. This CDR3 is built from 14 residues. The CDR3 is CASSPPGRYYEQYF. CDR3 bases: TGTGCCAGCAGCCCCCCGGGCCGTTACTACGAGCAGTACTTC.

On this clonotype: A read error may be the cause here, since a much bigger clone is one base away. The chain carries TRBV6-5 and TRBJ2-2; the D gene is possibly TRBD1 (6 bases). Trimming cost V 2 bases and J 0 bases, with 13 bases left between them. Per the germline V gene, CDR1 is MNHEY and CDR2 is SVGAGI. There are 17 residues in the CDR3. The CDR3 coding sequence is TGTGCCAGCAGTTACCCGAGAGCAGGGGCGAACACCGGGGAGCTGTTTTTT. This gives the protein CASSYPRAGANTGELFF.

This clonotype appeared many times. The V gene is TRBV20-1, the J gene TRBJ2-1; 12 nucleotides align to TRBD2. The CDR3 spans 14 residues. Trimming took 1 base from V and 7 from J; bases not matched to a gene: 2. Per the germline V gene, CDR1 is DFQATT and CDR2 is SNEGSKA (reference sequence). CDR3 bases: TGCAGTGCTAGAGGGGGGACTAGCGGGAATGAGCAGTTCTTC. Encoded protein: CSARGGTSGNEQFF.

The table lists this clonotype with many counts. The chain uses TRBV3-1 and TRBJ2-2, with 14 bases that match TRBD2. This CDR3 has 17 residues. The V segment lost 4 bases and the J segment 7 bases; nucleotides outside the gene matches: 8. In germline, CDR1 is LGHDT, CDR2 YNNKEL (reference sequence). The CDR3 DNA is TGTGCCAGCAGCCCGGGACTAGCGGGAGTCTCTGGCGGGGAGCTGTTTTTT. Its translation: CASSPGLAGVSGGELFF.

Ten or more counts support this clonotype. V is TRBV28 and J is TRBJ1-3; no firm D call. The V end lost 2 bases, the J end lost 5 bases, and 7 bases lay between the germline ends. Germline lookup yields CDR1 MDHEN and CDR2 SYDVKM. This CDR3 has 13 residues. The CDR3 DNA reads TGTGCCAGCAGTTTACCGGAACGAAACACCATATATTTT. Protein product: CASSLPERNTIYF.

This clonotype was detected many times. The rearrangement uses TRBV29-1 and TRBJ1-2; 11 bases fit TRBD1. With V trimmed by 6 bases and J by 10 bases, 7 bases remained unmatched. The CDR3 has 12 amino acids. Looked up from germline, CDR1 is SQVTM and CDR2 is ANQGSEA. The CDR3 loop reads CSVLKGQGDYTF. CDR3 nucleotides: TGCAGCGTGCTAAAGGGACAGGGGGACTACACCTTC.

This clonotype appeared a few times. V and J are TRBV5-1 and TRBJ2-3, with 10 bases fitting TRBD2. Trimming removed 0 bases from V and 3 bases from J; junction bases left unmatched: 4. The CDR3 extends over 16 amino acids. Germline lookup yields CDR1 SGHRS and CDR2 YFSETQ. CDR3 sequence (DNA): TGCGCCAGCAGCTTGGCTAGCGGGAGCCTGACAGATACGCAGTATTTT. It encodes CASSLASGSLTDTQYF.

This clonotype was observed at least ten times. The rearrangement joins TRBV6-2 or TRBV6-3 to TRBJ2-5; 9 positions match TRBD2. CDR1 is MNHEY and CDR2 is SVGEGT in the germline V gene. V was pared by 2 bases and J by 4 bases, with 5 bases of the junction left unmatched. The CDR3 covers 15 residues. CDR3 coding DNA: TGTGCCAGCAGTTACCGACTAGCGGAGCCAGAGACCCAGTACTTC. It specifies CASSYRLAEPETQYF.

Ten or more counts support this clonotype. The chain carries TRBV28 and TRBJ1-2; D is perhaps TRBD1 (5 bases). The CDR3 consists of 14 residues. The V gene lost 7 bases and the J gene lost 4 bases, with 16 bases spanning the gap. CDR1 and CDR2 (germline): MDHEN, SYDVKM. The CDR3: CASTRGGGTYGYTF. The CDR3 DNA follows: TGTGCCAGCACACGAGGCGGGGGGACCTATGGCTACACCTTC.

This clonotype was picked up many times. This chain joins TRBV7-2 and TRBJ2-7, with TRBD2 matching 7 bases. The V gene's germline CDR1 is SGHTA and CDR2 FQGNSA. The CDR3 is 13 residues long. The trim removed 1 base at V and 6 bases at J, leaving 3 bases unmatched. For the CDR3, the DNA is TGTGCCAGCAGCTTAGTGACTAGCCGCGAGCAGTACTTC. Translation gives CASSLVTSREQYF.

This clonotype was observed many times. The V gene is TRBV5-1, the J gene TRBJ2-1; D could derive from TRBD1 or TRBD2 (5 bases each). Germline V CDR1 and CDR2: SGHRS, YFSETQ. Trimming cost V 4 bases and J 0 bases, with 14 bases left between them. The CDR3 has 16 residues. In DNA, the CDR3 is TGCGCCAGCAGCCCAGGGACCACCCCCTCCTACAATGAGCAGTTCTTC. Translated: CASSPGTTPSYNEQFF.

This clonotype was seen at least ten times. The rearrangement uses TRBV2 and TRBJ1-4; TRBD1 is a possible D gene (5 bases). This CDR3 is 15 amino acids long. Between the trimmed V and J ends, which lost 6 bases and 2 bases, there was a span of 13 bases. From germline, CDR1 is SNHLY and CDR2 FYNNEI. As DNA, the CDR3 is TGTGCCAGCAGCAAGACGACAGATACTAATGAAAAACTGTTTTTT. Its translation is CASSKTTDTNEKLFF.

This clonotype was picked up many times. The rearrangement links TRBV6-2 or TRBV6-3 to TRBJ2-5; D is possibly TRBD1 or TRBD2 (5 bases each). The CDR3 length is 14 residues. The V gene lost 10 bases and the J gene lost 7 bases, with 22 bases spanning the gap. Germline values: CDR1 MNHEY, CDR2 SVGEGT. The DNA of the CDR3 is TGTGCCACCGTAGGACAAACTCGCCGGGGGACCCAGTACTTC. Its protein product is CATVGQTRRGTQYF.

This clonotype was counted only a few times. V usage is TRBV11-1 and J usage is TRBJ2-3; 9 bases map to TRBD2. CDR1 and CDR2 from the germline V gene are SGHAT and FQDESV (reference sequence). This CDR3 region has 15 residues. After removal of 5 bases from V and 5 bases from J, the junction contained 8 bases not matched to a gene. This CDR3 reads CASSRWRGGRDTQYF. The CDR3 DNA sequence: TGTGCCAGCAGCCGGTGGCGGGGGGGCCGAGATACGCAGTATTTT.

CDR3 bases: TGTGCCAGTAGTATGGGACAGAAAAGTAATCAGCCCCAGCATTTT. This encodes CASSMGQKSNQPQHF. This chain connects TRBV19 to TRBJ1-5; TRBD1 matches at 7 bases. The germline gives CDR1 LNHDA, CDR2 SQIVND (reference sequence). The CDR3 has 15 amino acids. V was clipped by 3 bases and J by 4 bases; unmatched bases: 6.

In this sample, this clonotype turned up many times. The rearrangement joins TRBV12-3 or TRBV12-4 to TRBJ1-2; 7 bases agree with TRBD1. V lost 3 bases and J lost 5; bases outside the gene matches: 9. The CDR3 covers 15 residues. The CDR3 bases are TGTGCCAGCAGTTTGGGAGGGGGCAGGGGGTATGGCTACACCTTC. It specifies CASSLGGGRGYGYTF.